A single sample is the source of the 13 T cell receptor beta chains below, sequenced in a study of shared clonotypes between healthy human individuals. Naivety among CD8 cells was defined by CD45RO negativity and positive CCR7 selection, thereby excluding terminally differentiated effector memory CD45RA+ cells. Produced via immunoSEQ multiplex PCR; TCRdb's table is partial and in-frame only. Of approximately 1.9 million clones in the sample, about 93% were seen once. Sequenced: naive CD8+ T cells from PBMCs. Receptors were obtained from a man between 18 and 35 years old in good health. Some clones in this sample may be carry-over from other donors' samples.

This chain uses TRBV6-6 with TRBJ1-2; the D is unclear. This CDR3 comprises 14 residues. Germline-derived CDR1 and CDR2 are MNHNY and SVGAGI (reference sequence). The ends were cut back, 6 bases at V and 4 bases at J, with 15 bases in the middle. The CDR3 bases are TGTGCCAGCAGGAAAACAGCCTCTTCCTATGGCTACACCTTC. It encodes CASRKTASSYGYTF.

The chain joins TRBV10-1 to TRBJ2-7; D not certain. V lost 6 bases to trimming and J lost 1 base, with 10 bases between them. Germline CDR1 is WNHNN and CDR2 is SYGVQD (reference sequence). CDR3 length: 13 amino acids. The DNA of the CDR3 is TGCGCCAGCAGACCGACCATATCCTACGAGCAGTACTTC. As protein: CASRPTISYEQYF.

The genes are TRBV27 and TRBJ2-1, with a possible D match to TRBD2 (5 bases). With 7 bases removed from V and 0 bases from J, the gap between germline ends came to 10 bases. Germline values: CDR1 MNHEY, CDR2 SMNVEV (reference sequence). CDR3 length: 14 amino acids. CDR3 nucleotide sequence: TGTGCCAGCACCCCGGGGAGCTCCTACAATGAGCAGTTCTTC. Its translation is CASTPGSSYNEQFF.

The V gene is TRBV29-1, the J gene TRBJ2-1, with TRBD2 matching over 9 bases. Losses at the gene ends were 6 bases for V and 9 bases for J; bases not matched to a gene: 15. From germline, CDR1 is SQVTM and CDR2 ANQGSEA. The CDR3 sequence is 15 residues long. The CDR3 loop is CSVSGDSSGTGEQFF. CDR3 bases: TGCAGCGTCAGCGGGGACTCTAGCGGGACCGGTGAGCAGTTCTTC.

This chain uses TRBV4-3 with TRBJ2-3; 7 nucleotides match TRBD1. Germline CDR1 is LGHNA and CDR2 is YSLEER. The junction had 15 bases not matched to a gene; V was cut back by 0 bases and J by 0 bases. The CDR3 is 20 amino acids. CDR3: CASSQDLGTAPKSSTDTQYF. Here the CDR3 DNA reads TGCGCCAGCAGCCAAGATTTAGGGACAGCACCTAAATCTAGCACAGATACGCAGTATTTT.

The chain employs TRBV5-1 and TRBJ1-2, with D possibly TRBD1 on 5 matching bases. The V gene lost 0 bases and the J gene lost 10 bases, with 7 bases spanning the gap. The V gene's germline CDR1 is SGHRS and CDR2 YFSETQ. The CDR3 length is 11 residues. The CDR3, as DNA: TGCGCCAGCAGCTTGGGCAGGGACTACACCTTC. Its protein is CASSLGRDYTF.

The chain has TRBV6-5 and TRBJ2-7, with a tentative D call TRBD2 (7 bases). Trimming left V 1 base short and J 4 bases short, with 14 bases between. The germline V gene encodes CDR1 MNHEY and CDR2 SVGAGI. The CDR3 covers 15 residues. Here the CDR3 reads CASSYYREGGYEQYF. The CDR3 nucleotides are TGTGCCAGCAGTTACTATAGGGAGGGGGGGTACGAGCAGTACTTC.

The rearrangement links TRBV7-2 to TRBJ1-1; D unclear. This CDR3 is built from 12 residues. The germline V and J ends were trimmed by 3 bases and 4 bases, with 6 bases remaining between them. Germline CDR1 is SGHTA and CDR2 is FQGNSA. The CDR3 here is CASSLGVTEAFF. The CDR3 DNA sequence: TGTGCCAGCAGCTTGGGAGTCACTGAAGCTTTCTTT.

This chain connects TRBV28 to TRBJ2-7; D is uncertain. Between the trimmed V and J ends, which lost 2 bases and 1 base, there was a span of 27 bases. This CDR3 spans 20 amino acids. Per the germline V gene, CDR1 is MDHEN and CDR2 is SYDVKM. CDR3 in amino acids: CASSLKVRWSATFRSYEQYF. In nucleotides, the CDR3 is TGTGCCAGCAGTTTAAAGGTGCGGTGGAGTGCGACGTTTAGGTCCTACGAGCAGTACTTC.

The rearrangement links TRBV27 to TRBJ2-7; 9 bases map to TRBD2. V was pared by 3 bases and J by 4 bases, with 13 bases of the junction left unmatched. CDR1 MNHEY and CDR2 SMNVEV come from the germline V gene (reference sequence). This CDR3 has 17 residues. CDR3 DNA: TGTGCCAGCAGTTTTGGGGGTCCTTACGCGGGAGGGTACGAGCAGTACTTC. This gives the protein CASSFGGPYAGGYEQYF.

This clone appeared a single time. CDR3 nucleotide sequence: TGTGCCAGCAGTTCCGGGTCCAATAATGAAAAACTGTTTTTT. This sequence encodes CASSSGSNNEKLFF. V usage is TRBV27 and J usage is TRBJ1-4; D is unclear. In germline, CDR1 is MNHEY, CDR2 SMNVEV (reference sequence). Trimming shortened V by 4 bases and J by 4 bases, and 10 bases separated the two germline ends. The CDR3 covers 14 residues.

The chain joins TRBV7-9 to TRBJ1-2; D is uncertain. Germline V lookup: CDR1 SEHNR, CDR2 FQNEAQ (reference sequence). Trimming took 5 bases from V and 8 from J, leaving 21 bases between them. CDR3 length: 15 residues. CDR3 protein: CASSPNSGSSMGYTF. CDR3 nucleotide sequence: TGTGCCAGCAGCCCCAACTCCGGGTCTTCGATGGGCTACACCTTC.

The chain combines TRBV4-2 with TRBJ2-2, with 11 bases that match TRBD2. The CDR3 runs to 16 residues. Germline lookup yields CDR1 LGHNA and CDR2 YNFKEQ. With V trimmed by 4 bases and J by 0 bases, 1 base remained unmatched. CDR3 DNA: TGTGCCAGCAGCCTGGGACTAGCGGCGAACACCGGGGAGCTGTTTTTT. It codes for CASSLGLAANTGELFF.